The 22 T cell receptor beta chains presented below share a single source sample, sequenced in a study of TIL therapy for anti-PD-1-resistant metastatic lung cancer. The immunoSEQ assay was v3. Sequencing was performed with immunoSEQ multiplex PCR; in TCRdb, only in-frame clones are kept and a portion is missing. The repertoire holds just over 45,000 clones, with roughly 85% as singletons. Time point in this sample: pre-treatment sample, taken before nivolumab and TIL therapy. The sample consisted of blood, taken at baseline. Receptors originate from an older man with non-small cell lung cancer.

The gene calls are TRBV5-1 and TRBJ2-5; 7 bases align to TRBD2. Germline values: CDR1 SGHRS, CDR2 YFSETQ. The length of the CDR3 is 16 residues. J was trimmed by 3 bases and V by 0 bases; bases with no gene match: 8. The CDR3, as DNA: TGCGCCAGCAGCTTGGGGGGACTAATGGGAAAAGAGACCCAGTACTTC. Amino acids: CASSLGGLMGKETQYF.

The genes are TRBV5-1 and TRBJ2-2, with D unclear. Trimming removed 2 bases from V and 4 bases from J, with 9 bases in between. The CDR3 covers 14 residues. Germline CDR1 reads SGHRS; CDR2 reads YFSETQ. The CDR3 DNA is TGCGCCAGCAGCTTAGGGTTCTCCACCGGGGAGCTGTTTTTT. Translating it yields CASSLGFSTGELFF.

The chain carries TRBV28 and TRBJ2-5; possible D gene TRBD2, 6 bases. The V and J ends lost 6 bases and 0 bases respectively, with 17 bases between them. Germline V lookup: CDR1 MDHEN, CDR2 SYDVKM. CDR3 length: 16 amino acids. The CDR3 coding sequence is TGTGCCAGCAGCCCCGGGGAGCGGGTTTACCAAGAGACCCAGTACTTC. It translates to CASSPGERVYQETQYF.

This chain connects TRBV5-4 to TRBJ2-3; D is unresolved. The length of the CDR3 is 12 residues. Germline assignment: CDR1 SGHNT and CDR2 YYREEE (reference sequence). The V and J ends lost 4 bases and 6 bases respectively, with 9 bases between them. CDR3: CASSPKGDTQYF. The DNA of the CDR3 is TGTGCCAGCAGCCCCAAAGGGGATACGCAGTATTTT.

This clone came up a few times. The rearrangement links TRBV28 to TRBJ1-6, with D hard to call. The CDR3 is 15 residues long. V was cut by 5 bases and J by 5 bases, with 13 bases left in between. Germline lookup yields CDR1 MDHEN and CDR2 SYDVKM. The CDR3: CASSTSELDNSPLHF. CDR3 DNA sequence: TGTGCCAGCAGTACCTCCGAGTTGGATAATTCACCCCTCCACTTT.

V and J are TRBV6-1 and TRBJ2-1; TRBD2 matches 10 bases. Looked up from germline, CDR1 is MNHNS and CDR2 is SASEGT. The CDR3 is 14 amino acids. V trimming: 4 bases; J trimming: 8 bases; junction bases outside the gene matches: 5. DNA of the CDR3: TGTGCCAGCAGTGGAGCGGGAGGGAGGTATGAGCAGTTCTTC. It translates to CASSGAGGRYEQFF.

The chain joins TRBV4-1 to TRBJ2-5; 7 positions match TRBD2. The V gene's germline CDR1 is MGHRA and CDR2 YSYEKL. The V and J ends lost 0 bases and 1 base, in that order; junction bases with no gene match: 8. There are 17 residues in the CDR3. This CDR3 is CASSQEGGLLTQETQYF. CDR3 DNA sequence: TGCGCCAGCAGCCAAGAGGGGGGGTTGCTAACCCAAGAGACCCAGTACTTC.

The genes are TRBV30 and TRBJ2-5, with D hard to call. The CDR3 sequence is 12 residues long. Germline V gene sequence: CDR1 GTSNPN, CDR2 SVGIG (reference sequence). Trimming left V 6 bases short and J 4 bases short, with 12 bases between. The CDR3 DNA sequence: TGTGCCTGTACGCCCCCGCGAGAGACCCAGTACTTC. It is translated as CACTPPRETQYF.

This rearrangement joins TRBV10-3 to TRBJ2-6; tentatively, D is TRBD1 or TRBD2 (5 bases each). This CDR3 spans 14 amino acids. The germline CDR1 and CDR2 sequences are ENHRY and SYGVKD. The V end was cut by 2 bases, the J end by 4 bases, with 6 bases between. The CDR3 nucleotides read TGTGCCATCAGTGAGGGGGGAGGGGCCAACGTCCTGACTTTC. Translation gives CAISEGGGANVLTF.

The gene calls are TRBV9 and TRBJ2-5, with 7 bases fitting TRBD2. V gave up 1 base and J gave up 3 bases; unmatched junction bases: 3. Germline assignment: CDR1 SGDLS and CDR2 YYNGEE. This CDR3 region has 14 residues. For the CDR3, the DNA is TGTGCCAGCAGCGTATCCCGGGGGGAAGAGACCCAGTACTTC. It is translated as CASSVSRGEETQYF.

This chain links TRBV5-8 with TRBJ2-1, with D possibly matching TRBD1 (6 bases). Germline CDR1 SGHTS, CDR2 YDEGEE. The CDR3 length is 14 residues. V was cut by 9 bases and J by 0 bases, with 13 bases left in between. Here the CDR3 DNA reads TGTGCCAATCCACAGGGAAGCTCCTACAATGAGCAGTTCTTC. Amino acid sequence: CANPQGSSYNEQFF.

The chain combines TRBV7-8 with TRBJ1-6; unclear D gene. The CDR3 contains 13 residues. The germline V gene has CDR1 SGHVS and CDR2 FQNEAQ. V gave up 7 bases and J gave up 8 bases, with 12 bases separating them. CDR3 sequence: CASTLGFDSPLHF. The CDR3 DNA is TGTGCCAGCACCCTGGGGTTTGATTCACCCCTCCACTTT.

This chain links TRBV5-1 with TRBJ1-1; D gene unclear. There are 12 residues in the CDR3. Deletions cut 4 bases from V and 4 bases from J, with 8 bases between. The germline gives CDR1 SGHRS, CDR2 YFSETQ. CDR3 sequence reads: CASSVEGTEAFF. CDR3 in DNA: TGCGCCAGCAGCGTTGAAGGCACTGAAGCTTTCTTT. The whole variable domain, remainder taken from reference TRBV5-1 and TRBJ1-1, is KAGVTQTPRYLIKTRGQQVTLSCSPISGHRSVSWYQQTPGQGLQFLFEYFSETQRNKGNFPGRFSGRQFSNSRSEMNVSTLELGDSALYLCASSVEGTEAFFGQGTRLTVV.

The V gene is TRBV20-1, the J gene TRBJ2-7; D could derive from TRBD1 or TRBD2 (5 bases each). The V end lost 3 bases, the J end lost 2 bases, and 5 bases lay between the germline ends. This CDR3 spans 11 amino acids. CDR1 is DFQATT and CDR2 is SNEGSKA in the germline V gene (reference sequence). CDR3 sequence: CSARGPYEQYF. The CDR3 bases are TGCAGTGCTAGGGGACCCTACGAGCAGTACTTC.

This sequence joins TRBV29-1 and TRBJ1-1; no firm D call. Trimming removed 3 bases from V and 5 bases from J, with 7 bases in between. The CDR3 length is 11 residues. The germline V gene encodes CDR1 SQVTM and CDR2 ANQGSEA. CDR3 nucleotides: TGCAGCGTTGATGAAAGGACTGAAGCTTTCTTT. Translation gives CSVDERTEAFF.

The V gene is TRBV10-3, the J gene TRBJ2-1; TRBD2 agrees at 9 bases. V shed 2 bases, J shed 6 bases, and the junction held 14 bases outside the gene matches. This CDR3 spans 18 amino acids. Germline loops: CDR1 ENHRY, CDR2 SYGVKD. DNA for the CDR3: TGTGCCATCAGTGAGACAATCAGTAGCGGGAGTGGGCGCAATGAGCAGTTCTTC. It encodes CAISETISSGSGRNEQFF.

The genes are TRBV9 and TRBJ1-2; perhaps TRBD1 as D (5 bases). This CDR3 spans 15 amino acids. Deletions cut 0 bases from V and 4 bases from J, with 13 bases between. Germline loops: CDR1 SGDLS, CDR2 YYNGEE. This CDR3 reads CASSVAQELVYGYTF. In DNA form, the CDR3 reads TGTGCCAGCAGCGTAGCACAGGAGTTGGTCTATGGCTACACCTTC.

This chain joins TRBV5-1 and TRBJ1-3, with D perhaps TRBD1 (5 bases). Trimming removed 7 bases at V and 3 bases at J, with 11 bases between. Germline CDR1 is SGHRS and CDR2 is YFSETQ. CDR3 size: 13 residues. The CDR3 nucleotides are TGCGCCAGCGCCGGGGGGGATGGAAACACCATATATTTT. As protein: CASAGGDGNTIYF.

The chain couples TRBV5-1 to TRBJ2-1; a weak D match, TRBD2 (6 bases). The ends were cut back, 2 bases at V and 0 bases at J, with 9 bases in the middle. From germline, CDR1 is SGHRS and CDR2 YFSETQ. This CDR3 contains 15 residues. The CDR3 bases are TGCGCCAGCAGCTTTATCGGGAGCTCCTACAATGAGCAGTTCTTC. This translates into CASSFIGSSYNEQFF.

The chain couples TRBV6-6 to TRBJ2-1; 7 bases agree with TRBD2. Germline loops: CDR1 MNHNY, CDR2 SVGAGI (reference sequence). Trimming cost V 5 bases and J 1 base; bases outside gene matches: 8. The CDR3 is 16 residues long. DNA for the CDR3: TGTGCCAGCAGTCGCCCGACTAGCAAGTCCTACAATGAGCAGTTCTTC. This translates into CASSRPTSKSYNEQFF.

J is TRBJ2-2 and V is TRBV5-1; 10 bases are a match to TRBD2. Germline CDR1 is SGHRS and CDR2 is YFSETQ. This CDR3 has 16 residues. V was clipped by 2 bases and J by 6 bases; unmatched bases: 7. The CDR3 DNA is TGCGCCAGCAGCTTTACCTCTAGCGGGAGTCCCGGGGAGCTGTTTTTT. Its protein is CASSFTSSGSPGELFF.

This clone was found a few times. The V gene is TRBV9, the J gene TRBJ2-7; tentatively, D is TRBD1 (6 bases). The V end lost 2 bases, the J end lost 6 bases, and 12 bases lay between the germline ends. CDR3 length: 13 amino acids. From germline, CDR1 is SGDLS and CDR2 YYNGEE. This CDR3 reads CASSVDRISEQYF. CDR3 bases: TGTGCCAGCAGCGTTGACAGGATCTCCGAGCAGTACTTC.